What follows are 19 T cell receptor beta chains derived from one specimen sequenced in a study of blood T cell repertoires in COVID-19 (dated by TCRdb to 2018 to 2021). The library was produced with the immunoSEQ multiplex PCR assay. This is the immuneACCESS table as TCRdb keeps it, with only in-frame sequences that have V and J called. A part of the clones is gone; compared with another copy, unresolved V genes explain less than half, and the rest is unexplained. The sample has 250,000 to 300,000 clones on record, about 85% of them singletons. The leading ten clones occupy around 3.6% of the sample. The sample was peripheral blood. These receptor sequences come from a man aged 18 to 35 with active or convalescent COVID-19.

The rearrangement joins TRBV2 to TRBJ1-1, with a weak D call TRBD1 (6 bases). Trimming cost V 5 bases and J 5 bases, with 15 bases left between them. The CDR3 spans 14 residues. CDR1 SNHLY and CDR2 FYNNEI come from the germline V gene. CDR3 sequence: CASSFQGSYTEAFF. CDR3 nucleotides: TGTGCCAGCAGTTTCCAGGGGTCGTATACTGAAGCTTTCTTT.

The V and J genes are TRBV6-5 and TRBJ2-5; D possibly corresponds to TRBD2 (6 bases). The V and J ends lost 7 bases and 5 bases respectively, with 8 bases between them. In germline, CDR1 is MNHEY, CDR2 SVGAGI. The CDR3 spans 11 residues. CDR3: CASTGRETQYF. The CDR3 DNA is TGTGCCAGCACGGGGAGGGAGACCCAGTACTTC.

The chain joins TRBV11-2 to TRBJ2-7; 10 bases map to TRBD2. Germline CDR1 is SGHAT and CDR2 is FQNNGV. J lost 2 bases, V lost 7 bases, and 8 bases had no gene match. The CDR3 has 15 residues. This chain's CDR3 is CASTLTSGITYEQYF. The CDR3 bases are TGTGCCAGCACCCTAACTAGCGGGATAACCTACGAGCAGTACTTC.

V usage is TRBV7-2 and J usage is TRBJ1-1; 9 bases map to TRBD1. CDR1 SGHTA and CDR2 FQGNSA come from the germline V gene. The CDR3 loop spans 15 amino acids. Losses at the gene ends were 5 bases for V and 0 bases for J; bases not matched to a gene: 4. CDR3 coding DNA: TGTGCCAGCAGCAGCCGGGACAGGGTGAACACTGAAGCTTTCTTT. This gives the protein CASSSRDRVNTEAFF.

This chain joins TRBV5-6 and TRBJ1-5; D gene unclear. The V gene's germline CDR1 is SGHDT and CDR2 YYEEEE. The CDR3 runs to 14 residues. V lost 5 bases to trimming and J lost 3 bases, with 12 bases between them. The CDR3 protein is CASSQSFDNQPQHF. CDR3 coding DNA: TGTGCCAGCAGTCAGTCTTTTGACAATCAGCCCCAGCATTTT.

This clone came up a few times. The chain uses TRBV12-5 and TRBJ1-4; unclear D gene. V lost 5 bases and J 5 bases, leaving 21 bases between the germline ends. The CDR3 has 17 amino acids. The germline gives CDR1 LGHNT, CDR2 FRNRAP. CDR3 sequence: CASGTTLNEAPNEKLFF. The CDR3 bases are TGTGCTAGTGGTACCACCCTTAATGAGGCTCCAAATGAAAAACTGTTTTTT.

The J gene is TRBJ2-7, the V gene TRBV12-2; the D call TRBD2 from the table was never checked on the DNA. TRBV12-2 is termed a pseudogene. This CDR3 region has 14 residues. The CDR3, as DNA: TGTGCATGGGGGGCTAGCGGGACAATTTACGAGCAGTACTTC. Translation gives CAWGASGTIYEQYF.

CDR3 sequence (DNA): TGCAGCGTTGAATACAGGTCAGACTCGTTCCTACCCACAGATACGCAGTATTTT. Protein product: CSVEYRSDSFLPTDTQYF. V usage is TRBV29-1 and J usage is TRBJ2-3; D perhaps matches TRBD1 (5 bases). V was trimmed by 2 bases and J by 2 bases, leaving 23 bases between them. The CDR3 runs 18 residues. The V gene's germline CDR1 is SQVTM and CDR2 ANQGSEA.

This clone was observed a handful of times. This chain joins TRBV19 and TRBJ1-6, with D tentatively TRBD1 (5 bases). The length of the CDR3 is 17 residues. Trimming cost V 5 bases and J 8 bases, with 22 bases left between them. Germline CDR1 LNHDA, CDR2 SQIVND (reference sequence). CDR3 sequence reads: CASSGGSIPLNDSPLHF. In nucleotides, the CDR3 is TGTGCCAGTAGTGGGGGGTCCATTCCTCTGAACGATTCACCCCTCCACTTT.

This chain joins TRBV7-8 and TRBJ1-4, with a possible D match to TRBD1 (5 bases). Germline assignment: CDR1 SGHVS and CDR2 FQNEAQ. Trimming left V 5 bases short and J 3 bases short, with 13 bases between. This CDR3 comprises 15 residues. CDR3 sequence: CASSAQATANEKLFF. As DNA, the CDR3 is TGTGCCAGCAGCGCACAGGCGACGGCTAATGAAAAACTGTTTTTT.

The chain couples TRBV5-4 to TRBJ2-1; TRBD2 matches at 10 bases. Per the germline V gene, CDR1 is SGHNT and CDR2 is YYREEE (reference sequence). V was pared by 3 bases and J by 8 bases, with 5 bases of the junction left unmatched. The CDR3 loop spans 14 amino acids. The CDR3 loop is CASSSPGLAYEQFF. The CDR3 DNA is TGTGCCAGCAGCTCACCGGGACTAGCGTATGAGCAGTTCTTC.

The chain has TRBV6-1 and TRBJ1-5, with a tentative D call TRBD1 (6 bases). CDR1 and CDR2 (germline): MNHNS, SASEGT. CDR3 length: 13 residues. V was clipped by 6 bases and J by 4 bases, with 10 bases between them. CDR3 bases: TGTGCCAGCAGGATACAGGGAAATCAGCCCCAGCATTTT. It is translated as CASRIQGNQPQHF.

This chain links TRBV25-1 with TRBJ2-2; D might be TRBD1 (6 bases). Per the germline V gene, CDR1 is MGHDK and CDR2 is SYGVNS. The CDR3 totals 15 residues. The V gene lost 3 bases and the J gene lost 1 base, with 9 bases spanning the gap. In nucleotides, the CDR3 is TGTGCCAGCAGTGATTCACAGGGGAACACCGGGGAGCTGTTTTTT. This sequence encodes CASSDSQGNTGELFF. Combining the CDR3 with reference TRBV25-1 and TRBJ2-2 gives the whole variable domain EADIYQTPRYLVIGTGKKITLECSQTMGHDKMYWYQQDPGMELHLIHYSYGVNSTEKGDLSSESTVSRIRTEHFPLTLESARPSHTSQYLCASSDSQGNTGELFFGEGSRLTVL.

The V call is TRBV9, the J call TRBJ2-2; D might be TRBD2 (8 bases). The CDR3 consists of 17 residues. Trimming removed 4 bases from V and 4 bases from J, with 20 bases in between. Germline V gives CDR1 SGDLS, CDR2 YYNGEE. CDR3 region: CASSPGGSGRGTGELFF. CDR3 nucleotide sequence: TGTGCCAGCAGCCCAGGGGGGAGCGGGAGAGGCACCGGGGAGCTGTTTTTT.

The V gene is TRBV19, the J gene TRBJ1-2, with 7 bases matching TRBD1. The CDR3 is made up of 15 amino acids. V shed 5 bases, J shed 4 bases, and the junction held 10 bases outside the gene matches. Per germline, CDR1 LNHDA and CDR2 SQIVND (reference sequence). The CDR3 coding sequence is TGTGCCAGTAGTGAACAGGGGCGAGTGTTCTATGGCTACACCTTC. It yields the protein CASSEQGRVFYGYTF.

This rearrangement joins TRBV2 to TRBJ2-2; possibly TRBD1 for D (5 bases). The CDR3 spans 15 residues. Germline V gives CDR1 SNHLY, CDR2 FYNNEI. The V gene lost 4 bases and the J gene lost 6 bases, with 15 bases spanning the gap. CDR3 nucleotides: TGTGCCAGCAGTGGCCAGGGCGGAATTTCCGGGGAGCTGTTTTTT. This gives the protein CASSGQGGISGELFF.

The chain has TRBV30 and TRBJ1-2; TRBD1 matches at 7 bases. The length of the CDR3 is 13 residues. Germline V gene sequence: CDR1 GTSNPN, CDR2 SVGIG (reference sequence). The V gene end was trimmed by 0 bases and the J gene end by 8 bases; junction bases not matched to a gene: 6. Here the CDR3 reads CAWSVKGARGYTF. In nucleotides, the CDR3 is TGTGCCTGGAGTGTAAAGGGGGCGCGAGGCTACACCTTC.

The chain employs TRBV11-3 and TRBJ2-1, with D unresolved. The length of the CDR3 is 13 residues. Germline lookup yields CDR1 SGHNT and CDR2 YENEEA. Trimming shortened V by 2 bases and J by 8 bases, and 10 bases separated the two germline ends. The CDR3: CASSLPVLDEQFF. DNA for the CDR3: TGTGCCAGCAGCTTACCGGTGTTGGATGAGCAGTTCTTC. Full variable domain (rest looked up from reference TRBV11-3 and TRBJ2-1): EAGVVQSPRYKIIEKKQPVAFWCNPISGHNTLYWYLQNLGQGPELLIRYENEEAVDDSQLPKDRFSAERLKGVDSTLKIQPAELGDSAVYLCASSLPVLDEQFFGPGTRLTVL.

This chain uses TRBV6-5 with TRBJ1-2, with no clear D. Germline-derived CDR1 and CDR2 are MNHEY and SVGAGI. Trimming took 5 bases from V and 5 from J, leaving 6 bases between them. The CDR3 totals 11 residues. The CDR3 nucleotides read TGTGCCAGCAGTACACGATATGGCTACACCTTC. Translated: CASSTRYGYTF.